A selection of T cell receptor beta chains follows, all from one sample in a study of Ad26.COV2.S vaccination and SARS-CoV-2 variants. Measured with immunoSEQ multiplex PCR; TCRdb has only the in-frame clones, and not every one. This sample has about 350,000 clones; 70% to 90% occur once, and the top ten carry roughly 10%. The sample was peripheral blood, taken in a trial of Ad26.COV2.S vaccine versus placebo. The receptors shown here come from a person between 18 and 65 years old who received the Ad26.COV2.S COVID-19 vaccine or a placebo. Each CDR3 is given without its conserved first and last residue. Size tells how often a clone was seen (once, few, many) or the class of an expanded clone, and some rows leave it out.

clone_size j_call v_call cdr3_length cdr3_aa
. TRBJ2-7 TRBV28 14 ASSSITERVTYEQY
. TRBJ1-3 TRBV5-1 13 ASSIRGDSGNTIY
. TRBJ2-2 TRBV27 14 ASSLRSGAVTGELF
once TRBJ1-2 TRBV5-4 11 ASSLVGVGGYT
. TRBJ2-5 TRBV1 14 TSSQVADTNQETQY
. TRBJ2-3 TRBV24-1 14 ATSDPRDQGTDTQY
. TRBJ2-2 TRBV4-2 11 ASSQVEGGELF
once TRBJ1-1 TRBV7-2 13 ASSLGWGGDTEAF
. TRBJ2-7 TRBV6-2/TRBV6-3 15 ASSYGGTSGSSYEQY
. TRBJ1-1 TRBV2 11 ASKFDSNTEAF
. TRBJ2-7 TRBV2 11 ASSAGTGGEQY
. TRBJ2-7 TRBV5-6 11 ASSSDRGNEQY
. TRBJ2-1 TRBV5-5 11 ASSFGRVNEQF
. TRBJ2-1 TRBV28 13 ASSLTRGGVYEQF
. TRBJ1-6 TRBV9 13 ASSPIQGLYSPLH
. TRBJ2-2 TRBV11-3 20 ASSLERTGRKFTSANTGELF
. TRBJ1-4 TRBV18 13 ASSPPGQGGEKLF
. TRBJ2-3 TRBV9 14 ASSVGLAGNTDTQY
once TRBJ2-2 TRBV7-2 13 ASSLARQRTGELF
. TRBJ1-3 TRBV6-1 14 ASSDSGRSSGNTIY
. TRBJ1-3 TRBV5-4 14 ASSSGQESSGNTIY
. TRBJ1-1 TRBV20-1 8 SALKTEAF
. TRBJ2-3 TRBV24-1 13 ATSGASGLTDTQY
. TRBJ2-5 TRBV6-2/TRBV6-3 13 ASSAGTGAEETQY
. TRBJ1-1 TRBV5-5 14 ASSLATGTLGTEAF
. TRBJ2-6 TRBV5-1 11 ASSLERANVLT
. TRBJ2-5 TRBV28 13 ASSPRGSGMGTQY
once TRBJ2-2 TRBV24-1 16 ATSDLYRDYPNTGELF
once TRBJ2-3 TRBV7-2 15 ASSQQPGLPPTDTQY
. TRBJ2-2 TRBV6-8 12 ASRRQGGTGELF
few TRBJ2-3 TRBV7-2 13 ASSLNPGSTDTQY
. TRBJ1-1 TRBV28 11 ASSRLGTVEAF
. TRBJ2-4 TRBV10-3 15 AISDSTLGGAKNIQY
. TRBJ1-1 TRBV9 13 ASSLRTGNVMKAF
. TRBJ1-4 TRBV7-9 12 ASSFEQGGEKLF
. TRBJ2-7 TRBV5-4 10 ASSTGQYEQY
once TRBJ2-3 TRBV7-2 9 ASSLEVTQY
. TRBJ1-2 TRBV3-1/TRBV3-2 13 ASSRDRGPYHGYT
. TRBJ1-5 TRBV28 14 ASSPGGRDSNQPQH
. TRBJ2-3 TRBV5-1 13 ASSLRDSSTDTQY
. TRBJ2-7 TRBV24-1 11 ATSDFGTGEQY
. TRBJ2-1 TRBV5-1 13 ASSQVAGGPYEQF
. TRBJ2-2 TRBV6-6 14 ASSYAEGGSTGELF
. TRBJ1-3 TRBV4-3 14 ASSQDSGRAGDTIY
. TRBJ2-2 TRBV18 14 ASSPRQGARTGELF
. TRBJ2-7 TRBV2 10 ASSEDKFEQY
. TRBJ2-4 TRBV5-5 12 ASSLGGAKNIQY
. TRBJ2-1 TRBV6-4 13 ASSEGSRSYNEQF
. TRBJ1-2 TRBV4-1 15 ASSQVRYSPRVRGYT
. TRBJ1-2 TRBV27 12 ASSGTGQIYGYT
once TRBJ2-1 TRBV27 14 ASRSPLATAYNEQF